These T cell receptor beta chains were read from a single sample in a study of T cell responses to AZD1222 COVID-19 vaccine. The repertoire was sequenced with immunoSEQ multiplex PCR; TCRdb's copy has only in-frame clones and lacks some. The data show over 150,000 clones, about nine tenths seen once. This specimen was peripheral blood, taken on day 0 of AZD1222 vaccination. These TCRs come from an adult in good health. Both conserved end residues are part of each CDR3. A D gene is named only where the DNA matches it firmly. For some rows the clone size is stated as once, few or many, or as a class when expanded; others skip it.

once	TRBV10-1	TRBD1	TRBJ2-7	CARGPKGQGYEQYF	TGCGCCCGCGGACCTAAGGGACAGGGCTACGAGCAGTACTTC
.	TRBV25-1	TRBD2	TRBJ2-1	CASSDGTSGRGEQFF	TGTGCCAGCAGTGACGGGACTAGCGGGAGGGGTGAGCAGTTCTTC
.	TRBV28	.	TRBJ2-1	CASSLGTSVPSYNEQFF	TGTGCCAGCAGTTTAGGGACCTCCGTGCCTTCCTACAATGAGCAGTTCTTC
.	TRBV4-2	.	TRBJ1-3	CASSQDLRPASGNTIYF	TGTGCCAGCAGCCAAGATCTCCGGCCGGCCTCTGGAAACACCATATATTTT
.	TRBV20-1	.	TRBJ1-5	CSASWGKDQPQHF	TGCAGTGCTAGTTGGGGGAAAGATCAGCCCCAGCATTTT
.	TRBV7-9	.	TRBJ1-1	CASSLSNTEAFF	TGTGCCAGCAGCCTTTCGAACACTGAAGCTTTCTTT
.	TRBV7-9	.	TRBJ2-1	CASTQDGPYNEQFF	TGTGCCAGCACCCAGGATGGGCCCTACAATGAGCAGTTCTTC
.	TRBV11-2	.	TRBJ1-2	CASSLESRGYGYTF	TGTGCCAGCAGCTTAGAGTCTAGGGGCTATGGCTACACCTTC
.	TRBV11-2	TRBD1	TRBJ2-7	CASSLEGTGGYEQYF	TGTGCCAGCAGCTTAGAAGGGACAGGGGGCTACGAGCAGTACTTC
.	TRBV6-2/TRBV6-3	TRBD1	TRBJ2-3	CASSPSGGLTDTQYF	TGTGCCAGCAGCCCTTCAGGGGGCCTGACAGATACGCAGTATTTT
.	TRBV12-3/TRBV12-4	.	TRBJ2-1	CASTRGPSNEQFF	TGTGCCAGCACCCGGGGACCGTCCAATGAGCAGTTCTTC
few	TRBV7-9	.	TRBJ1-1	CASSLSDTEAFF	TGTGCCAGCAGCTTATCAGACACTGAAGCTTTCTTT
.	TRBV30	.	TRBJ1-2	CAWSLGGWYGYTF	TGTGCCTGGAGTCTGGGGGGCTGGTATGGCTACACCTTC
.	TRBV5-1	.	TRBJ1-3	CASKPEVSGNTIYF	TGCGCCAGCAAACCGGAGGTCTCTGGAAACACCATATATTTT